This T cell receptor (beta chain) emerged from a study of Tregs in tolerant kidney transplant recipients. Study outcomes and limitations: Antigen-driven expansion was suggested because donor-specific Tregs expanded more than all Tregs in tolerant patients. Validation in larger populations is needed because few patients were studied.

Thawed PBMCs were FACS-sorted into unstimulated CD4+CD25+CD127- regulatory T cells, CD4+CD25- non-regulatory cells, CD4 and CD8 cells. In the case of this clone: The target antigen is unknown.

The CDR3 sequence is 14 residues long. The data were produced by immunoSEQ multiplex PCR, yet TCRdb's version contains in-frame clones alone and is incomplete. Of about 83,000 clones detected, 98% appear once; the ten largest clones hold about 0.5%. V and J are TRBV21-1 and TRBJ1-5. TRBV21-1 is recorded as a pseudogene. Sequences were derived from CD4+ T cells from blood, sampled before the transplant. This clonotype was obtained from a human donor who received a combined kidney and bone marrow transplant. The CDR3 DNA is TGTGCCAGCAGCGCCCACTATAGCAATCAGCCCCAGCATTTT. This sequence encodes CASSAHYSNQPQHF.